This section outlines one TCR beta chain sequence together with its context. The CDR3 totals 17 residues. Germline V CDR1 and CDR2: KGHDR, SFDVKD. Trimming at V came to 1 base and at J to 1 base, leaving 7 bases not matched to a gene. TCRdb processed the PCR reads anew with MiXCR; each CDR3 protein has one entry. The repertoire has under 95,000 distinct CDR3 sequences, about 48% of them found once; the top ten carry 10%. These data come from a study of CDR3 diversity in severe acne. The chain joins TRBV24-1 to TRBJ1-2, with 8 positions matching TRBD1. This clonotype was sampled from a male donor in good health, serving as a control. What was sequenced was blood. The CDR3 region is CATSDFRQGADNYGYTF. For the CDR3, the DNA is TGTGCCACCAGTGATTTCAGGCAGGGGGCGGATAACTATGGCTACACCTTC.